Each of the 3 T cell receptor beta chains below was sequenced from the same sample in a study of CD8+ T cells in alopecia areata. RNA extraction and reverse transcription yielded cDNA as sequencing template. Assay used: immunoSEQ multiplex PCR; TCRdb lists only in-frame clones, some missing. The sample lists 200,000 to 250,000 clones; 50% to 75% were seen once. Treatment denoted: oral pan-JAK inhibitor, 5-10 mg twice daily. This specimen consisted of CD4+ T cells sorted from blood, obtained at week 4, from a patient treated with tofacitinib. Receptor source: a human donor with alopecia areata.

The V and J genes are TRBV5-6 and TRBJ1-1, with D perhaps matching TRBD1 (5 bases). V gave up 4 bases and J gave up 1 base, with 14 bases separating them. The CDR3 runs to 15 residues. In germline, CDR1 is SGHDT, CDR2 YYEEEE. CDR3 protein: CASSRLDRPNTEAFF. The DNA for the CDR3 is TGTGCCAGCAGCCGTCTCGACAGACCGAACACTGAAGCTTTCTTT. The full variable domain, its missing parts supplied by reference TRBV5-6 and TRBJ1-1, is DAGVTQSPTHLIKTRGQQVTLRCSPKSGHDTVSWYQQALGQGPQFIFQYYEEEERQRGNFPDRFSGHQFPNYSSELNVNALLLGDSALYLCASSRLDRPNTEAFFGQGTRLTVV.

V usage is TRBV5-1 and J usage is TRBJ1-6, with D unresolved. The CDR3 sequence is 14 residues long. Per germline, CDR1 SGHRS and CDR2 YFSETQ. V gave up 4 bases and J gave up 8 bases, with 13 bases separating them. CDR3 sequence: CASSQDLLDSPLHF. DNA of the CDR3: TGCGCCAGCAGCCAGGACCTTTTGGATTCACCCCTCCACTTT. Full variable domain (missing parts from reference TRBV5-1 and TRBJ1-6): KAGVTQTPRYLIKTRGQQVTLSCSPISGHRSVSWYQQTPGQGLQFLFEYFSETQRNKGNFPGRFSGRQFSNSRSEMNVSTLELGDSALYLCASSQDLLDSPLHFGNGTRLTVT.

The chain uses TRBV9 and TRBJ2-1; TRBD2 matches 8 bases. The CDR3 has 15 amino acids. Trimming took 0 bases from V and 7 from J; bases not matched to a gene: 6. CDR1 and CDR2 from the germline V gene are SGDLS and YYNGEE. The CDR3 coding sequence is TGTGCCAGCAGCGTAGAGACGCGGGGGGTAAATGAGCAGTTCTTC. It codes for CASSVETRGVNEQFF.